This TCR beta chain was identified during a study of shared clonotypes between healthy human individuals. For the study at large: The donors, two women and a few men, were aged 18 to 49. CD4 naive cells filled three plates per donor, CD4 memory three, CD8 naive two and CD8 memory one. Study-wide findings and caveats: Limitation of the genetic and exposure-history diversity represented came from the few donors. Four donors shared approximately 5% of their naive CD4 clonotypes.

In the case of this clone: What it binds is not known.

Method: immunoSEQ multiplex PCR; TCRdb's copy keeps in-frame clones and lacks some. Of approximately 740,000 clones listed, around 93% were seen once; the top ten hold about 24%. J was trimmed by 1 base and V by 1 base; bases with no gene match: 6. CDR3 size: 17 residues. The germline V gene encodes CDR1 MGHDK and CDR2 SYGVNS. Terminally differentiated effector memory CD45RA+ cells were excluded by CCR7 positive selection of CD45RO-negative cells. The sequenced sample consisted of naive CD8+ T cells sorted from blood. The chain joins TRBV25-1 to TRBJ2-5; 10 bases align to TRBD2. The origin of this receptor is a man in his thirties or forties in good health. The CDR3 here is CASSELRLAGGQETQYF. The CDR3 DNA sequence: TGTGCCAGCAGTGAATTGCGATTAGCGGGAGGCCAAGAGACCCAGTACTTC.